This T cell receptor (beta chain) stems from a study of human T cells and chemical hapten exposure. TCRdb processed the RACE reads anew with MiXCR; each CDR3 protein has one entry. Of around 300,000 distinct CDR3 sequences detected, approximately 6.9% appear once; the ten largest clones hold 7% to 10%. The ends were cut back, 5 bases at V and 3 bases at J, with 16 bases in the middle. The CDR3 is made up of 15 amino acids. Germline V gene sequence: CDR1 SGHVS, CDR2 FQNEAQ. Documented time point: patch test 1, 2 weeks after DPC sensitization. Treatment of the sample: therapeutic diphenylcyclopropenone sensitization with weekly scalp DPC. Drawing of blood took place ahead of applying each patch test. Patients had alopecia, were aged 18 to 70, and were not pregnant.

This clonotype was sampled from a woman aged 18-29 years with alopecia areata. Some clones in this sample may be carry-over from other donors' samples. This chain connects TRBV7-8 to TRBJ2-5; D is undetermined. Sequencing used whole blood, obtained in connection with sensitization to the hapten diphenylcyclopropenone (DPC). CDR3 protein: CASSPRITRKETQYF. CDR3 nucleotides: TGTGCCAGCAGCCCGAGGATCACCAGAAAAGAGACCCAGTACTTC.